The T cell receptor beta chain described here comes from a study of OX40 agonist ivuxolimab in advanced cancers. Overall study: A history of anti-PD-1, anti-PD-L1 or anti-CTLA-4 therapy was acceptable, and more than 30% had some.

Sequenced by immunoSEQ multiplex PCR; TCRdb stores in-frame clones only, minus some. In the table there are tens of thousands of clones, approximately 86% of which are singletons. Autoimmune disease history or systemic immunosuppression excluded patients. Findings and limits, study-wide: There were also nonresponders showing low normalized T-cell clonal expansion. At doses 0.1 to 3.0 mg/kg, CD4+ and CD8+ clones expanded.

For this clone: Its matching antigen is unknown.

Germline V gene lookup returns CDR1 MNHEY and CDR2 SMNVEV (reference sequence). Trimming cost V 2 bases and J 3 bases, with 1 base left between them. This CDR3 region has 11 residues. The TCR was taken from an adult with an advanced solid tumor such as melanoma, head and neck, liver or kidney cancer. The sample consisted of CD4+ or CD8+ T cells sorted from blood, taken in a trial of the OX40 agonist ivuxolimab. The J gene is TRBJ2-5, the V gene TRBV27; D gene uncertain. CDR3 sequence: CASSLKETQYF. CDR3 sequence (DNA): TGTGCCAGCAGTTTAAAAGAGACCCAGTACTTC.